This T cell receptor (beta chain) was documented in a study of blood T cell repertoires in COVID-19. Study information: Recovered participants had two consecutive negative NP/OP PCR tests, healthcare professional clearance, or symptom resolution. The United States, Italy and Spain supplied acute and convalescent COVID-19 samples.

Data came from immunoSEQ multiplex PCR; TCRdb stores just in-frame clones and leaves some out. The data show about 230,000 clones, 70% to 90% seen once. Individuals aged about 18 to 90 years were recruited from about two dozen US areas. The receptor was isolated from a woman in her 50s in a cohort exposed to, infected with or recovered from COVID-19 (not recorded which). Source material: PBMCs or T cells enriched from blood (not recorded which).

This CDR3 reads CASSSRVDYGYTF. The CDR3 nucleotides read TGTGCCAGCAGCAGCAGGGTTGACTATGGCTACACCTTC. This sequence joins TRBV5-4 and TRBJ1-2; the D gene is possibly TRBD1 (5 bases). The CDR3 length is 13 residues. Trimming took 4 bases from V and 3 from J, leaving 10 bases between them. Germline V CDR1 and CDR2: SGHNT, YYREEE (reference sequence).